This TCR beta chain was recovered during a study of T-cell reconstitution after alpha-beta-depleted transplantation in children. The study, taken as a whole, reports: After transplant, at about two months, alpha-beta T cells were reportedly derived from several hundred expanded graft clones.

The table lists this clonotype with many counts. Its cognate antigen is unknown. CDR1 and CDR2 (germline): SGHTA, FQGTGA. CDR3 size: 15 residues. Trimming removed 5 bases at V and 7 bases at J, with 17 bases between. Library preparation (for TCRbeta) was performed with unique molecular identifiers. TCRdb recomputed calls from the PCR reads with MiXCR, one row per CDR3 protein. The sample records 220,000 or so distinct CDR3 sequences, roughly 8.2% being singletons. This TCR was recovered from a male patient younger than 18 who had a stem cell transplant for acute lymphoblastic leukemia, so the T cells may come from the graft donor. The input for sequencing was PBMCs, mostly from graft donor cells, taken 180 days after TCRalphabeta/CD19-depleted stem cell transplant. V and J are TRBV7-3 and TRBJ2-2, with D perhaps matching TRBD1 (6 bases). CDR3 residues: CASSPSRGAVGELFF. The CDR3 nucleotides are TGTGCCAGCAGCCCTAGCAGGGGCGCGGTCGGGGAGCTGTTTTTT. Supplemented by reference TRBV7-3 and TRBJ2-2, the full variable domain reads GAGVSQTPSNKVTEKGKYVELRCDPISGHTALYWYRQSLGQGPEFLIYFQGTGAADDSGLPNDRFFAVRPEGSVSTLKIQRTERGDSAVYLCASSPSRGAVGELFFGEGSRLTVL.